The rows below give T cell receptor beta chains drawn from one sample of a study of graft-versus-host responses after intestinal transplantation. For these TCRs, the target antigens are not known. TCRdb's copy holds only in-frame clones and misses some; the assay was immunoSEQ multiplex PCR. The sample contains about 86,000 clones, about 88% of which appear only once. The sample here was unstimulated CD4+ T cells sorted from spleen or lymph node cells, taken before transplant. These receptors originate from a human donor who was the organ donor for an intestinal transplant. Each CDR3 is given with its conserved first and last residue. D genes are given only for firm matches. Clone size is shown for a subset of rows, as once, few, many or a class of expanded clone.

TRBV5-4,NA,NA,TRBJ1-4,CASSFGRPGEKLFF,TGTGCCAGCAGCTTCGGCCGGCCGGGGGAAAAACTGTTTTTT
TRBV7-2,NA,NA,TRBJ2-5,CASSLGGPGETQYF,TGTGCCAGCAGCTTAGGTGGTCCCGGGGAGACCCAGTACTTC
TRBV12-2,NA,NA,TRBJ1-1,CASRSKPGQGAFTEAFF,TGTGCAAGTCGCTCCAAACCCGGACAGGGGGCGTTCACTGAAGCTTTCTTT
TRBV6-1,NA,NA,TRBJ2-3,CASRTKPTDTQYF,TGTGCCAGCAGGACTAAACCTACAGATACGCAGTATTTT
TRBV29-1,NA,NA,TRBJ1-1,CSVAPSHTEAFF,TGCAGCGTAGCCCCCTCTCACACTGAAGCTTTCTTT
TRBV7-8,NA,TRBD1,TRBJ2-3,CASRRDRGPSTDTQYF,TGTGCCAGCAGAAGAGACAGGGGCCCTAGCACAGATACGCAGTATTTT
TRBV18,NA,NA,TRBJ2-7,CASSPSLYAGPYEQYF,TGTGCCAGCTCACCTTCTTTGTACGCGGGTCCCTACGAGCAGTACTTC
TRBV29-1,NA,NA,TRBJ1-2,CSVTHETGASYGYTF,TGCAGCGTTACCCACGAGACAGGCGCCTCCTATGGCTACACCTTC
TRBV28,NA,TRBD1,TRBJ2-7,CASSLRQGTYEQYF,TGTGCCAGCAGTCTAAGACAGGGTACCTACGAGCAGTACTTC
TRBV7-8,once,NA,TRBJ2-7,CASSQPQGFFLPHEQYF,TGTGCCAGCAGCCAACCCCAGGGATTTTTCCTTCCCCACGAGCAGTACTTC
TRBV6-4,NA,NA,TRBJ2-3,CASGTGGAQYF,TGTGCCAGCGGTACGGGGGGCGCTCAGTATTTT
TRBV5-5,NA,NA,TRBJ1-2,CASSLGTANYGYTF,TGTGCCAGCAGCTTGGGGACAGCTAACTATGGCTACACCTTC
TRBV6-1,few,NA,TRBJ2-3,CASSALGSSTDTQYF,TGTGCCAGCAGCGCCCTCGGGTCTAGCACAGATACGCAGTATTTT
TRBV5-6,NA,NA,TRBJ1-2,CASSPGHYGYTF,TGTGCCAGCAGCCCCGGTCATTATGGCTACACCTTC
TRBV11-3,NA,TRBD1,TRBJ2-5,CASSFREFPGQGQETQYF,TGTGCCAGCAGCTTCAGAGAATTCCCGGGACAGGGGCAAGAGACCCAGTACTTC
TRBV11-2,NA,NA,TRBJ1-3,CASSPYRNSGNTIYF,TGTGCCAGCAGCCCATACAGAAACTCTGGAAACACCATATATTTT
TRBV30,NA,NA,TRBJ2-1,CACGERAYNEQFF,TGTGCCTGTGGGGAGCGGGCGTACAATGAGCAGTTCTTC
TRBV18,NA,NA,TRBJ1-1,CASSHRVVPEAFF,TGTGCCAGCTCACACAGGGTCGTCCCTGAAGCTTTCTTT
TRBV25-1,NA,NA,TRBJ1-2,CASSEGGAWGYTF,TGTGCCAGCAGTGAGGGGGGGGCATGGGGCTACACCTTC
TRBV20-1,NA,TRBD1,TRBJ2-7,CSARYRGEQYF,TGCAGTGCTAGGTACAGGGGCGAGCAGTACTTC
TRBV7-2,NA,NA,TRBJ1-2,CASRAKWGGNYGYTF,TGTGCCAGCAGAGCGAAGTGGGGAGGTAACTATGGCTACACCTTC
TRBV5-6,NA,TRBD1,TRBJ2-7,CASSLIQGVPYEQYF,TGTGCCAGCAGCTTGATACAGGGGGTCCCCTACGAGCAGTACTTC
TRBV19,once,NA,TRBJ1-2,CASSQFFYGYTF,TGTGCCAGTAGTCAGTTCTTCTATGGCTACACCTTC
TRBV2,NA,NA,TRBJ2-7,CASANSGYEQYF,TGTGCCAGCGCTAATAGCGGTTACGAGCAGTACTTC
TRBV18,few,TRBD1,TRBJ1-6,CASSHGQGASSPLHF,TGTGCCAGCTCCCATGGACAGGGGGCTAGTTCACCCCTCCACTTT
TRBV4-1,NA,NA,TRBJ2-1,CASSPLIRGKSSYNEQFF,TGCGCCAGCAGCCCGTTGATCAGGGGTAAGAGCTCCTACAATGAGCAGTTCTTC
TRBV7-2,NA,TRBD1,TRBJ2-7,CASSLWGTAYEQYF,TGTGCCAGCAGCTTATGGGGGACAGCCTACGAGCAGTACTTC
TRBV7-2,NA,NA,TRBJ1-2,CASSLVAGVYGYTF,TGTGCCAGCAGCTTAGTGGCAGGGGTCTATGGCTACACCTTC
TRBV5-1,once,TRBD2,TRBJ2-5,CASSLAGGVYQETQYF,TGCGCCAGCAGCTTGGCGGGGGGAGTGTACCAAGAGACCCAGTACTTC
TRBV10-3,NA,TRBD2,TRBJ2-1,CAISLLGTSYYNEQFF,TGTGCCATCAGTTTGTTAGGGACTAGTTACTACAATGAGCAGTTCTTC
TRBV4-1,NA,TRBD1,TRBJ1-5,CASSQARDRRNQPQHF,TGCGCCAGCAGCCAGGCCCGGGACAGAAGAAATCAGCCCCAGCATTTT
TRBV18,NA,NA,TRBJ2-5,CASSPRGRRQDVETQYF,TGTGCCAGCTCACCCAGGGGCCGGCGACAGGACGTGGAGACCCAGTACTTC
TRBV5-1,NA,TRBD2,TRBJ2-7,CASSHGTSDGEQYF,TGCGCCAGCAGCCACGGGACTAGCGATGGCGAGCAGTACTTC
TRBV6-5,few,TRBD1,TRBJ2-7,CASSRDRDYEQYF,TGTGCCAGCAGCAGGGACAGAGACTACGAGCAGTACTTC
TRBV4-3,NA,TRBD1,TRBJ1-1,CASSLINRGELNTEAFF,TGCGCCAGCAGCCTGATAAACAGGGGGGAATTGAACACTGAAGCTTTCTTT
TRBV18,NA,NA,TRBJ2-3,CASSPERSTDTQYF,TGTGCCAGCTCACCGGAGAGGAGCACAGATACGCAGTATTTT
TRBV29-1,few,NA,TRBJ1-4,CSVAGGSNEKLFF,TGCAGCGTGGCCGGCGGTTCTAATGAAAAACTGTTTTTT
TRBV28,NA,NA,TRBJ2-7,CASSLSGLTYEQYF,TGTGCCAGCAGTCTTTCGGGTCTTACATACGAGCAGTACTTC
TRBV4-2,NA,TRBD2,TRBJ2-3,CASSQGAFKTSGRRVYTDTQYF,TGTGCCAGCAGCCAAGGGGCTTTTAAGACTAGCGGGAGACGAGTTTACACAGATACGCAGTATTTT
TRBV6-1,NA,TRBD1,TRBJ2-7,CASNQKGAGAYEQYF,TGTGCCAGCAATCAGAAGGGGGCAGGGGCCTACGAGCAGTACTTC
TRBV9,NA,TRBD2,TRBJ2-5,CASTPSGTRGETQYF,TGTGCCAGCACTCCTTCCGGGACTAGGGGGGAGACCCAGTACTTC
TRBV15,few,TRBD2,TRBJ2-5,CATSSRGGINQETQYF,TGTGCCACCAGCAGCCGCGGGGGAATAAACCAAGAGACCCAGTACTTC
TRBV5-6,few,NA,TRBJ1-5,CASSLAGGSPNQPQHF,TGTGCCAGCAGCTTGGCTGGGGGGTCGCCCAATCAGCCCCAGCATTTT
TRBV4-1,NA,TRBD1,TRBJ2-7,CASSGPTGPYEQYF,TGCGCCAGCAGCGGCCCGACAGGGCCCTACGAGCAGTACTTC
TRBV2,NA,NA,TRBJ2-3,CASTPRRTGDTQYF,TGTGCCAGCACCCCCCGTCGAACCGGAGATACGCAGTATTTT
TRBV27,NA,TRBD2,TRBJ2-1,CASSKWSAGTSYNEQFF,TGTGCCAGCAGTAAATGGTCAGCGGGGACCTCCTACAATGAGCAGTTCTTC
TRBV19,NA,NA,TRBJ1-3,CASRPSGTRGNTIYF,TGTGCCAGTCGACCCTCCGGGACACGCGGAAACACCATATATTTT